Below, one T cell receptor (beta chain) is given with its context. Trimming took 6 bases from V and 0 from J, leaving 11 bases between them. The CDR3 loop spans 14 amino acids. Germline lookup yields CDR1 SGHTA and CDR2 FQGNSA. Per the original methods: Using reference gene primer amplification, nucleated cell counts were estimated. Produced via immunoSEQ multiplex PCR; TCRdb's table is partial and in-frame only. That table furnishes V, J and clone size, whereas the DNA furnished D and trimming. The sample yields around 620,000 clones, 85% to 90% seen once. This record comes from a study of blood T cell repertoires in COVID-19. In the study overall: COVID-19 samples, acute and convalescent, were from the United States, Italy and Spain. The cDNA or gDNA used as material had been derived from T cells, B-cell-depleted T cells, or PBMCs.

The chain recombines TRBV7-2 with TRBJ1-1; D is possibly TRBD1 (5 bases). The source is a young woman with acute or convalescent COVID-19. The specimen was peripheral blood. Here the CDR3 DNA reads TGTGCCAGCAGATTACAGGCCATGAACACTGAAGCTTTCTTT. This translates into CASRLQAMNTEAFF.